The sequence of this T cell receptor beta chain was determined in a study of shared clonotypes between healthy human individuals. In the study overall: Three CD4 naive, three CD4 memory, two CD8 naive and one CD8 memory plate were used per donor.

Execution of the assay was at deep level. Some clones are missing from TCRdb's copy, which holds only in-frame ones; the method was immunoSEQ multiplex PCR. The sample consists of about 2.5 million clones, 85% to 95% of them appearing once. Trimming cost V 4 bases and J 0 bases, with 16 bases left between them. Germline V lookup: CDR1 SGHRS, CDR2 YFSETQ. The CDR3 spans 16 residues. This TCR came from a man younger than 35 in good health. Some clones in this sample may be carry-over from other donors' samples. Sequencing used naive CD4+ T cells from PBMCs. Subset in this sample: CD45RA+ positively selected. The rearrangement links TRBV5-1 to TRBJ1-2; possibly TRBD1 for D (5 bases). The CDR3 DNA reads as TGCGCCAGCAGCCCGCGGGGGGTACCCACTAACTATGGCTACACCTTC. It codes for CASSPRGVPTNYGYTF.